This TCR beta chain was captured in a study of shared clonotypes between healthy human individuals. V lost 1 base, J lost 7 bases, and 7 bases stayed unmatched. The CDR3 has 15 residues. Germline V gives CDR1 SGDLS, CDR2 YYNGEE. TCRdb keeps only in-frame clones here, not all; method: immunoSEQ multiplex PCR. The data show fewer than 400,000 clones, with around 72% seen just once and under 13% held by the top ten. The chain has TRBV9 and TRBJ2-7, with TRBD2 identical over 11 bases. Sequenced input: memory CD4+ T cells sorted from blood. Subset of the sample: CD45RA-negative fraction. The receptor was isolated from a young man in good health. CDR3 sequence reads: CASSVLGTSGNEQYF. CDR3 nucleotide sequence: TGTGCCAGCAGCGTACTGGGGACTAGCGGTAATGAGCAGTACTTC. Full variable domain (outside the CDR3, taken from reference TRBV9 and TRBJ2-7): DSGVTQTPKHLITATGQRVTLRCSPRSGDLSVYWYQQSLDQGLQFLIQYYNGEERAKGNILERFSAQQFPDLHSELNLSSLELGDSALYFCASSVLGTSGNEQYFGPGTRLTVT.